The next 21 T cell receptor beta chains were all read from a single sample in a study of fetal regulatory T cell absence and autoimmunity. The method was immunoSEQ multiplex PCR; TCRdb's version includes in-frame clones alone and lacks a portion of them. The sample contains roughly 95,000 clones, about two thirds of which appear only once. Sequenced sample: pancreas tissue. These receptors were collected from a male donor with IPEX syndrome.

The CDR3 reads CASSIRTNSYNEQFF. Here the CDR3 DNA reads TGTGCCAGTAGTATCCGGACAAACTCCTACAATGAGCAGTTCTTC. V gene TRBV19 combines with J gene TRBJ2-1; D may be TRBD1 (5 bases). Trimming took 3 bases from V and 0 from J, leaving 9 bases between them. The germline gives CDR1 LNHDA, CDR2 SQIVND (reference sequence). CDR3 length: 15 amino acids.

The rearrangement joins TRBV7-2 to TRBJ2-7; 8 nucleotides match TRBD2. Germline loops: CDR1 SGHTA, CDR2 FQGNSA. After removal of 5 bases from V and 2 bases from J, the junction contained 11 bases not matched to a gene. The CDR3 has 16 amino acids. CDR3 sequence reads: CASSPRFGAGAYEQYF. Written as DNA, the CDR3 is TGTGCCAGCAGCCCCCGTTTTGGAGCGGGAGCCTACGAGCAGTACTTC.

This sequence joins TRBV11-3 and TRBJ2-7; 10 bases align to TRBD2. The CDR3 is made up of 13 amino acids. The germline CDR1 and CDR2 sequences are SGHNT and YENEEA. Unmatched junction bases numbered 3, after V lost 3 bases and J lost 7 bases. The CDR3 loop is CASSFLAGEEQYF. CDR3 coding DNA: TGTGCCAGCAGCTTCCTAGCGGGGGAGGAGCAGTACTTC.

The chain links TRBV6-5 to TRBJ2-5; D is possibly TRBD2 (6 bases). CDR3 length: 14 residues. CDR1 MNHEY and CDR2 SVGAGI come from the germline V gene. V was clipped by 4 bases and J by 2 bases, with 11 bases between them. The CDR3 DNA sequence: TGTGCCAGCAGTTTTACTAGCCTACAAGAGACCCAGTACTTC. It specifies CASSFTSLQETQYF.

This clone showed up just a few times. The chain recombines TRBV6-5 with TRBJ2-7; D uncertain. The germline V and J ends were trimmed by 8 bases and 6 bases, with 14 bases remaining between them. Looked up from germline, CDR1 is MNHEY and CDR2 is SVGAGI. The CDR3 runs 12 residues. CDR3 bases: TGTGCCAGCTCCTGGATCCCGGGCGAGCAGTACTTC. It yields the protein CASSWIPGEQYF.

By sample share, this clone is medium-sized. The rearrangement uses TRBV5-1 and TRBJ2-2, with 9 bases matching TRBD1. Germline V gene data show CDR1 as SGHRS and CDR2 as YFSETQ. Trimming took 4 bases from V and 5 from J; bases not matched to a gene: 9. CDR3 length: 16 residues. The DNA for the CDR3 is TGCGCCAGCAGCCGCGAACAGGGGGCAGAGACCGGGGAGCTGTTTTTT. Translated, it gives CASSREQGAETGELFF.

This clone occurred a few times. The chain employs TRBV9 and TRBJ2-7, with D tentatively TRBD2 (6 bases). Per germline, CDR1 SGDLS and CDR2 YYNGEE. The germline V and J ends were trimmed by 0 bases and 2 bases, with 12 bases remaining between them. The CDR3 contains 15 residues. CDR3 sequence reads: CASSVAEWGAYEQYF. In nucleotides, the CDR3 is TGTGCCAGCAGCGTAGCCGAATGGGGGGCCTACGAGCAGTACTTC.

J is TRBJ2-3 and V is TRBV9; 9 positions agree with TRBD1. CDR3 length: 15 residues. The V gene end was trimmed by 4 bases and the J gene end by 6 bases; junction bases not matched to a gene: 9. CDR1 SGDLS and CDR2 YYNGEE come from the germline V gene. The CDR3 DNA follows: TGTGCCAGCAGCCTCCGGGACAGGGCTTGGGATACGCAGTATTTT. It codes for CASSLRDRAWDTQYF.

In this sample, this clone turned up a few times. The chain is built from TRBV4-3 and TRBJ2-2; 8 positions agree with TRBD1. The CDR3 is 16 amino acids. With V trimmed by 5 bases and J by 3 bases, 8 bases remained unmatched. Germline V CDR1 and CDR2: LGHNA, YSLEER. CDR3 in amino acids: CASSFSGGSDTGELFF. The CDR3 region has the DNA TGCGCCAGCAGCTTTTCAGGGGGCTCGGACACCGGGGAGCTGTTTTTT.

The chain recombines TRBV13 with TRBJ2-5; 14 bases agree with TRBD2. Germline assignment: CDR1 PRHDT and CDR2 FYEKMQ (reference sequence). V was clipped by 1 base and J by 6 bases; unmatched bases: 10. This CDR3 is built from 18 residues. The CDR3 region is CASSLVGLAGGQTKTQYF. The DNA for the CDR3 is TGTGCCAGCAGCTTAGTCGGACTAGCGGGGGGCCAAACGAAGACCCAGTACTTC.

A few counts support this clone. The CDR3 protein is CASSAVDTQYF. CDR3 bases: TGTGCCAGCAGTGCGGTAGATACGCAGTATTTT. The rearrangement joins TRBV6-1 to TRBJ2-3; no firm D call. Trimming removed 4 bases at V and 5 bases at J, with 4 bases between. The V gene's germline CDR1 is MNHNS and CDR2 SASEGT. CDR3 length: 11 residues.

The chain joins TRBV6-6 to TRBJ1-6; D perhaps matches TRBD1 (6 bases). Per the germline V gene, CDR1 is MNHNY and CDR2 is SVGAGI (reference sequence). The CDR3 runs 14 residues. The V end lost 1 base, the J end lost 6 bases, and 7 bases lay between the germline ends. The CDR3, as DNA: TGTGCCAGCAGTTACTGGACAGTTAATTCACCCCTCCACTTT. Protein sequence: CASSYWTVNSPLHF.

This chain links TRBV7-9 with TRBJ2-7; D call uncertain. From germline, CDR1 is SEHNR and CDR2 FQNEAQ (reference sequence). The CDR3 extends over 17 amino acids. Trimming took 0 bases from V and 4 from J, leaving 19 bases between them. The CDR3: CASSLAPHPRVQYEQYF. Written as DNA, the CDR3 is TGTGCCAGCAGCTTAGCCCCTCATCCCCGGGTCCAATACGAGCAGTACTTC.

The table lists this clone with a few counts. This sequence joins TRBV7-9 and TRBJ2-7, with 8 bases aligning to TRBD2. Germline V gene data show CDR1 as SEHNR and CDR2 as FQNEAQ (reference sequence). After removal of 1 base from V and 2 bases from J, the junction contained 13 bases not matched to a gene. CDR3 size: 18 residues. CDR3 coding DNA: TGTGCCAGCAGCTTAGTGGCGCTAGCGGGCAACTTCCCCTACGAGCAGTACTTC. Translated, it gives CASSLVALAGNFPYEQYF.

This clone was seen more than once but under ten times. The gene calls are TRBV27 and TRBJ2-7, with no clear D. The germline CDR1 and CDR2 sequences are MNHEY and SMNVEV (reference sequence). The CDR3 runs 13 residues. Trimming took off 0 bases at V and 4 bases at J, with 7 bases between the two ends. The CDR3, as DNA: TGTGCCAGCAGTTTATCGGACGGGTACGAGCAGTACTTC. Protein sequence: CASSLSDGYEQYF.

The rearrangement joins TRBV2 to TRBJ2-7; D not certain. The V end was cut by 4 bases, the J end by 2 bases, with 3 bases between. The germline V gene encodes CDR1 SNHLY and CDR2 FYNNEI. The CDR3 is 11 amino acids. The CDR3 sequence is CASSGPYEQYF. For the CDR3, the DNA is TGTGCCAGCAGTGGTCCCTACGAGCAGTACTTC. The entire variable domain, with the rest obtained from reference TRBV2 and TRBJ2-7, is as follows: EPEVTQTPSHQVTQMGQEVILRCVPISNHLYFYWYRQILGQKVEFLVSFYNNEISEKSEIFDDQFSVERPDGSNFTLKIRSTKLEDSAMYFCASSGPYEQYFGPGTRLTVT.

The V and J genes are TRBV5-1 and TRBJ2-3; TRBD2 is a possible D gene (6 bases). V lost 5 bases and J lost 2, with 12 bases in between. The CDR3 has 14 amino acids. The germline gives CDR1 SGHRS, CDR2 YFSETQ. CDR3 in amino acids: CASRHLRDTDTQYF. For the CDR3, the DNA is TGCGCCAGCAGGCATTTGCGGGACACAGATACGCAGTATTTT.

J is TRBJ1-5 and V is TRBV6-1; TRBD1 is a possible D gene (6 bases). Germline V gives CDR1 MNHNS, CDR2 SASEGT. This CDR3 spans 13 amino acids. Trimming took off 4 bases at V and 3 bases at J, with 7 bases between the two ends. The DNA for the CDR3 is TGTGCCAGCAGTGCAGGGGCCAATCAGCCCCAGCATTTT. As protein: CASSAGANQPQHF.

This clone was picked up a small number of times. The rearrangement joins TRBV27 to TRBJ1-1; D is unresolved. The CDR3 contains 15 residues. Germline assignment: CDR1 MNHEY and CDR2 SMNVEV (reference sequence). V lost 5 bases to trimming and J lost 0 bases, with 13 bases between them. This CDR3 reads CASSPEGELNTEAFF. The CDR3 DNA is TGTGCCAGCAGTCCAGAGGGAGAACTGAACACTGAAGCTTTCTTT.

The J gene is TRBJ1-5, the V gene TRBV5-1; tentatively, D is TRBD1 (5 bases). Germline CDR1 and CDR2: SGHRS and YFSETQ. V shed 1 base and J shed 4 bases, with 12 bases lying between them. The CDR3 covers 15 residues. Here the CDR3 reads CASSLQAGLNQPQHF. The CDR3 nucleotides read TGCGCCAGCAGCTTGCAGGCAGGGCTTAATCAGCCCCAGCATTTT.

The CDR3 region has the DNA TGTGCCAGCAGCTTGGGACCGACCGAACCCTACGAGCAGTACTTC. This codes for CASSLGPTEPYEQYF. The chain uses TRBV5-4 and TRBJ2-7; no reliable D call. Trimming took 0 bases from V and 2 from J, leaving 12 bases between them. The CDR3 is 15 amino acids. In germline, CDR1 is SGHNT, CDR2 YYREEE (reference sequence).